This TCR beta chain was identified in a study of blood T cell repertoires in COVID-19. Per the original methods: For nucleated cells, counts were estimated from reference gene primer amplification. Sequenced by immunoSEQ multiplex PCR; TCRdb stores in-frame clones only, minus some. For V, J and clone size, that table is used; D and trimming come from the DNA. There are about 64,000 clones in the sample; 80% to 95% occur only once, and roughly 9.2% lies in the top ten. V was clipped by 6 bases and J by 6 bases; unmatched bases: 4. The CDR3 covers 13 residues. The germline V gene encodes CDR1 MRHNA and CDR2 SNTAGT.

The source material was peripheral blood. This sequence joins TRBV6-4 and TRBJ2-3, with 9 nucleotides matching TRBD1. The TCR originated in a woman of 80 years or more with active COVID-19. The CDR3 spells CASSGQGMDTQYF. CDR3 in DNA: TGTGCCAGCAGCGGACAGGGGATGGATACGCAGTATTTT.